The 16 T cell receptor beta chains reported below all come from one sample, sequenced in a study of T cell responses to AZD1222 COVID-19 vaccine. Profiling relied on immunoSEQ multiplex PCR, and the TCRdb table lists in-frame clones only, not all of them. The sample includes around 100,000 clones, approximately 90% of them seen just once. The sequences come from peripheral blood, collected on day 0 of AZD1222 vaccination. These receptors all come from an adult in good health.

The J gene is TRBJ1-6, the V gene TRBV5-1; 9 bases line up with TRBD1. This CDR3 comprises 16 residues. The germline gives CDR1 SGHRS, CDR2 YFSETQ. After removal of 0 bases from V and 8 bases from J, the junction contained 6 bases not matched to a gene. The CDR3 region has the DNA TGCGCCAGCAGCTTGGCTGACAGGGGGTCCTATTCACCCCTCCACTTT. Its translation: CASSLADRGSYSPLHF.

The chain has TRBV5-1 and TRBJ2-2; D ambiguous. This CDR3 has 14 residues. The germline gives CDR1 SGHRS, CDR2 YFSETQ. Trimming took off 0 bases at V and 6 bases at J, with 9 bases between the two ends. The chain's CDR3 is CASSLDTHPGELFF. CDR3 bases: TGCGCCAGCAGCTTGGATACCCATCCCGGGGAGCTGTTTTTT.

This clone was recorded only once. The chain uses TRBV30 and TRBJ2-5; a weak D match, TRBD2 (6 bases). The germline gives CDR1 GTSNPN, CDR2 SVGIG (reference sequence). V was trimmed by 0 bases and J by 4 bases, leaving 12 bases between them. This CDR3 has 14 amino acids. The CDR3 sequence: CAWSVRGRGETQYF. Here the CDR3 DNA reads TGTGCCTGGAGTGTACGAGGGCGGGGAGAGACCCAGTACTTC.

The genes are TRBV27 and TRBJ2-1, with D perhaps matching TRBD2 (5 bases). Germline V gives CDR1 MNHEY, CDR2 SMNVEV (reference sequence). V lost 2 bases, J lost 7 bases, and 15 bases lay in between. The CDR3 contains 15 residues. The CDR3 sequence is CASSLQRLRGNEQFF. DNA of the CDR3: TGTGCCAGCAGTTTACAGCGGCTTCGAGGGAATGAGCAGTTCTTC.

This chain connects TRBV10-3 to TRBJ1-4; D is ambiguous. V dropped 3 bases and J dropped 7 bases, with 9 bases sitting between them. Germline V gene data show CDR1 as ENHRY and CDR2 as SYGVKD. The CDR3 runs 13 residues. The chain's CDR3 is CAISDQTGEKLFF. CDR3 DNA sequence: TGTGCCATCAGTGATCAAACCGGTGAAAAACTGTTTTTT.

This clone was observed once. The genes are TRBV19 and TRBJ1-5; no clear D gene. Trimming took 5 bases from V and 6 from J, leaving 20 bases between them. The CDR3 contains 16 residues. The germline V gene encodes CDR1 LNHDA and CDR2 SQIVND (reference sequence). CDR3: CASSPLSGLPTQPQHF. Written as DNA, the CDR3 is TGTGCCAGTAGTCCCCTGTCTGGGCTCCCCACTCAGCCCCAGCATTTT.

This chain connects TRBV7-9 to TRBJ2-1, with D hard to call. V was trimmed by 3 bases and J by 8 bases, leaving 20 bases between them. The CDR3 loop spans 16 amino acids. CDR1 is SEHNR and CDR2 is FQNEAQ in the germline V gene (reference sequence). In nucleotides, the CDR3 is TGTGCCAGCAGCTTGCTCGTCCGAGCGATCTCCGATGAGCAGTTCTTC. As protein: CASSLLVRAISDEQFF.

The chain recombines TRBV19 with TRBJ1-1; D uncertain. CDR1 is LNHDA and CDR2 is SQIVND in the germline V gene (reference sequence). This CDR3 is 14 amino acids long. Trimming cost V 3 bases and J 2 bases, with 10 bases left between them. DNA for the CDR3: TGTGCCAGTAGTATCCCCTACGACAACACTGAAGCTTTCTTT. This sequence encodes CASSIPYDNTEAFF.

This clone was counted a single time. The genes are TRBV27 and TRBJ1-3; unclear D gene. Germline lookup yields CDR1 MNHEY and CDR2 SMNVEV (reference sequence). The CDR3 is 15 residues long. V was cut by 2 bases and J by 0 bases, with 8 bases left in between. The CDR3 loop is CASSLDHNSGNTIYF. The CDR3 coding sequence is TGTGCCAGCAGTTTAGATCATAACTCTGGAAACACCATATATTTT.

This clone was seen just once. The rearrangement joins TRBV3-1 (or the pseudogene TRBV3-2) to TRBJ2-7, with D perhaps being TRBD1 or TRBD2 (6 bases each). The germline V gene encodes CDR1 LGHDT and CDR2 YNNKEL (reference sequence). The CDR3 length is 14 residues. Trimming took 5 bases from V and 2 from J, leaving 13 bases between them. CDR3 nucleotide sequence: TGTGCCAGCAGCTTAACGGGGGCAGCCTACGAGCAGTACTTC. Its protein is CASSLTGAAYEQYF.

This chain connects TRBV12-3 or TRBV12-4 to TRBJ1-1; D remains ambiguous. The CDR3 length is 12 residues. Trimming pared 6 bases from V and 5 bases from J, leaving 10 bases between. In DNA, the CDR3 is TGTGCCAGCAGCCGGGGTGATACTGAAGCTTTCTTT. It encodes CASSRGDTEAFF.

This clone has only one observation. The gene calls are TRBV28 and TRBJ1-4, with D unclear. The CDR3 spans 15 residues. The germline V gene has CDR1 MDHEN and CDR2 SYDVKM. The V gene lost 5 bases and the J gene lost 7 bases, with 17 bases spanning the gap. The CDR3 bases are TGTGCCAGCAGTGCCTCGAACCTGGTGGGTGAAAAACTGTTTTTT. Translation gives CASSASNLVGEKLFF.

CDR3 region: CASSALGRQPQHF. The DNA of the CDR3 is TGTGCCAGCAGTGCTTTAGGACGGCAGCCCCAGCATTTT. The chain links TRBV12-3 or TRBV12-4 to TRBJ1-5; D is undetermined. Trimming cost V 5 bases and J 7 bases, with 12 bases left between them. The CDR3 runs 13 residues.

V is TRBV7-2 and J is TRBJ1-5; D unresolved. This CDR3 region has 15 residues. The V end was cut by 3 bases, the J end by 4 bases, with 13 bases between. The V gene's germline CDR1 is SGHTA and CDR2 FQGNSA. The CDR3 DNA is TGTGCCAGCAGCTTGGACGGCAGGTTAAATCAGCCCCAGCATTTT. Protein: CASSLDGRLNQPQHF.

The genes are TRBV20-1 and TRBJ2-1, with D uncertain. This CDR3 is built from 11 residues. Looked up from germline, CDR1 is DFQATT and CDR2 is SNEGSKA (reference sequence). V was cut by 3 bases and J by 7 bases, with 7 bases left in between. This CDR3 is CSASVENEQFF. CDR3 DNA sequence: TGCAGTGCTAGCGTGGAGAATGAGCAGTTCTTC.

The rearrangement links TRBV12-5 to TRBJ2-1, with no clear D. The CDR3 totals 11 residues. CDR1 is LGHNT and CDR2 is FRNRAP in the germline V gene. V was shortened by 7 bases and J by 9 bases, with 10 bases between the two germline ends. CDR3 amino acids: CASVTRCEQFF. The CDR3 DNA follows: TGTGCTAGTGTCACCCGGTGTGAGCAGTTCTTC.